The source of this T cell receptor (beta chain) is a study of T cell clonotyping in hematopoietic cell transplantation. Study background: Recipients' pretransplant samples followed cytoreduction. Notes on the study in general: CD4 and CD8 repertoire contributions could not be separated without sorting. Higher Inverse Simpson Index values in graft donor and pretransplant recipient predicted broader posttransplant TCR diversity. Pathologically expanded recipient clonotypes increased progressively from day 30 to day 180 as diversity fell.

Indicated time point: recipient sample about 28 days before transplant, after cytoreduction. A word on this clone: Its antigen is currently unknown.

The CDR3 sequence is 15 residues long. V was pared by 2 bases and J by 2 bases, with 9 bases of the junction left unmatched. Germline values: CDR1 SQVTM, CDR2 ANQGSEA. The table came from immunoSEQ multiplex PCR; TCRdb's copy has only in-frame clones and leaves some out. The sample records about 21,000 clones, roughly 90% being singletons. The source is a young man with biphenotypic leukemia. Some clones in this sample may be carry-over from other donors' samples. The V gene is TRBV29-1, the J gene TRBJ2-7; TRBD1 agrees at 7 bases. Source: peripheral blood mononuclear cells, taken before stem cell transplant. CDR3 DNA sequence: TGCAGCGTTGAATCTCCGGGACAGACCACCTACGAGCAGTACTTC. This gives the protein CSVESPGQTTYEQYF.